Listed below are T cell receptor beta chains from one sample, sequenced in a study of blood T cell repertoires in COVID-19. The assay was immunoSEQ multiplex PCR, and TCRdb's table has in-frame clones only and misses some. The sample consists of around 360,000 clones, roughly 87% of them appearing once. Sequencing was done on a sample of PBMCs or T cells enriched from blood (not recorded which). Every receptor here comes from a woman aged 25-40 years who had recovered from COVID-19. The CDR3 runs from the conserved cysteine through the conserved F or W. Each record gives: D gene, V gene, J gene, CDR3 DNA, CDR3 protein. D genes are given only for firm matches.

D: NA
V: TRBV19
J: TRBJ1-6
DNA: TGTGCCAGTAGTATAGATCCGGCGGGGGATCGCGCGTTTTATAATTCACCCCTCCACTTT
CDR3: CASSIDPAGDRAFYNSPLHF

D: TRBD2
V: TRBV5-6
J: TRBJ2-7
DNA: TGTGCCAGCAGCTTGGGATTAGCGGGAGGGTACGAGCAGTACTTC
CDR3: CASSLGLAGGYEQYF

D: TRBD1
V: TRBV13
J: TRBJ2-2
DNA: TGTGCCAGCACACCAGGGGGACAGGGCCAAACCGGGGAGCTGTTTTTT
CDR3: CASTPGGQGQTGELFF

D: TRBD1
V: TRBV5-1
J: TRBJ1-2
DNA: TGCGCCAGCAGCACCCAGGACAGGCTTCATGGCTACACCTTC
CDR3: CASSTQDRLHGYTF

D: NA
V: TRBV10-2
J: TRBJ1-5
DNA: TGCGCCAGCAGTGAGTCAACAGCATATAGCAATCAGCCCCAGCATTTT
CDR3: CASSESTAYSNQPQHF

D: NA
V: TRBV2
J: TRBJ1-3
DNA: TGTGCCAGCAGCGCGACGTCAGGGATTGGAAACACCATATATTTT
CDR3: CASSATSGIGNTIYF

D: NA
V: TRBV27
J: TRBJ2-2
DNA: TGTGCCAGCAGTTTTCCAGGGGCGGACGGGGAGCTGTTTTTT
CDR3: CASSFPGADGELFF

D: NA
V: TRBV5-6
J: TRBJ2-7
DNA: TGTGCCAGCAGCCCTGATAGCGTCTCCTACGAGCAGTACTTC
CDR3: CASSPDSVSYEQYF

D: TRBD1
V: TRBV5-1
J: TRBJ1-2
DNA: TGCGCCAGCAGCTTCGGACAGGGGGGAGGCTACACCTTC
CDR3: CASSFGQGGGYTF

D: NA
V: TRBV10-1
J: TRBJ1-3
DNA: TGCGCCAGCCCCCCCCGGGGCTCTGGAAACACCATATATTTT
CDR3: CASPPRGSGNTIYF